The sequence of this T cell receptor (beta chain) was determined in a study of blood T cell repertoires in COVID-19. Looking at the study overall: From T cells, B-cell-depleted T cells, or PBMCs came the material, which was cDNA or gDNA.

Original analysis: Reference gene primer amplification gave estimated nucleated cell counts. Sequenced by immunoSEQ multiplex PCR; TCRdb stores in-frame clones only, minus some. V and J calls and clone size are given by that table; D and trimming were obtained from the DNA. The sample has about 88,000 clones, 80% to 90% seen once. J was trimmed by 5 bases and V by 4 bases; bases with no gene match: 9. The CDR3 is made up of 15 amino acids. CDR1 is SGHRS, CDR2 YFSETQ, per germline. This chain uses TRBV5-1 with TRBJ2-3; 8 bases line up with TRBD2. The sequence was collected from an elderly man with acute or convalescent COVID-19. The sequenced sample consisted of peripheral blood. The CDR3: CASSRGGGQRDTQYF. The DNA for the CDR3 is TGCGCCAGCAGCCGGGGCGGGGGGCAAAGAGATACGCAGTATTTT.